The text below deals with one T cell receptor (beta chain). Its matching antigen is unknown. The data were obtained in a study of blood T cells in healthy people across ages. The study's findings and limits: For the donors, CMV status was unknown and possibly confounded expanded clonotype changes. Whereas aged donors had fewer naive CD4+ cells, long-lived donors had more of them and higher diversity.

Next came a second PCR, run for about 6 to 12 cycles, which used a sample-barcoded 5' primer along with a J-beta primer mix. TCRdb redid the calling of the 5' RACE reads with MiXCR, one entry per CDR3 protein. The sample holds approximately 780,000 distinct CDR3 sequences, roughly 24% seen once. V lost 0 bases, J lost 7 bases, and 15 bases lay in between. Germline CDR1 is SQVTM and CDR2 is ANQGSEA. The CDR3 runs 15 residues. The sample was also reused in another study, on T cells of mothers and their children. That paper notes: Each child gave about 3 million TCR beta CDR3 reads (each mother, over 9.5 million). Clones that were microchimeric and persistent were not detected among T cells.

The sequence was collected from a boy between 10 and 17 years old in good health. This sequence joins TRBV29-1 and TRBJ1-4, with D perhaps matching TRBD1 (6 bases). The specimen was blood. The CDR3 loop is CSVEDPRGRGEKLFF. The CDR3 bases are TGCAGCGTTGAAGATCCGCGGGGGCGGGGTGAAAAACTGTTTTTT.